This T cell receptor (beta chain) emerged from a study of cytomegalovirus exposure and HLA in healthy donors. Findings of the study overall: Researchers reported in a later analysis that common viral pathogens appeared linked to several top clusters. Later genetic work tied a missense DCLRE1C variant to beta-chain V and J trimming. For most TCR sequences rarity was the rule, although some public TCRs occurred in many donors.

Though probably carrying unrecorded immune exposures, donors were nominally healthy at sampling. Comments on this clone: Its matching antigen is unknown.

PCR primers comprised 60 Vbeta and 13 Jbeta primers. Method: immunoSEQ multiplex PCR; TCRdb's copy keeps in-frame clones and lacks some. The table includes 140,000 to 150,000 clones, 79% detected once. Germline V gene sequence: CDR1 DFQATT, CDR2 SNEGSKA (reference sequence). This CDR3 contains 11 residues. V was shortened by 7 bases and J by 10 bases, with 16 bases between the two germline ends. The chain is built from TRBV20-1 and TRBJ1-1; D ambiguous. Sequenced: PBMCs. The sequence was collected from a middle-aged woman in good health and CMV-seropositive. CDR3 sequence (DNA): TGCAGTGTCGCACTAAGCATCGGAGCTTTCTTT. This codes for CSVALSIGAFF.